This T cell receptor (beta chain) was retrieved from a study of immune evolution from preneoplasia to lung adenocarcinoma. Study-wide results and limits: Normal lung had the highest top T cell clone frequencies. Clonality was highest in normal lung, lower in later-stage lesions apparently.

Trimming left V 0 bases short and J 7 bases short, with 12 bases between. Germline CDR1 reads MNHNY; CDR2 reads SVGAGI (reference sequence). The CDR3 has 15 amino acids. Between the mid-2010s and the late 2010s, patients underwent resection in Japan or China. Only in-frame clones appear in the TCRdb table, and some are missing; sequencing was by immunoSEQ multiplex PCR. The table includes around 3,500 clones, 70% to 80% detected once. Turning to this clone: Its antigen remains unknown.

Source material: FFPE adjacent normal lung tissue. The chain has TRBV6-6 and TRBJ1-4; a possible D gene is TRBD1 (6 bases). The receptor's source is a person aged 65-85 years with lung adenocarcinoma. CDR3 in amino acids: CASSYSAGVAEKLFF. CDR3 bases: TGTGCCAGCAGTTACTCGGCAGGGGTGGCTGAAAAACTGTTTTTT.